The subject of this entry is one TCR beta chain. Using immunoSEQ multiplex PCR, the repertoire was profiled, and TCRdb retains in-frame clones only, with some absent. The sample holds about 110,000 clones, about 89% seen once. The germline gives CDR1 KGHSH, CDR2 LQKENI. The CDR3 has 13 residues. Trimming left V 1 base short and J 8 bases short, with 11 bases between. The data originate from a study of control samples from healthy donors and cancer patients. The source is a woman aged 50 to 60 in good health. The sample consisted of blood. The chain is built from TRBV18 and TRBJ1-1, with D hard to call. CDR3 nucleotides: TGTGCCAGCTCACCACTTCCGACGACCGAAGCTTTCTTT. Residues: CASSPLPTTEAFF.